A single sample gave rise to the 13 T cell receptor beta chains below, sequenced in a study of shared clonotypes between healthy human individuals. Sequencing used immunoSEQ multiplex PCR; TCRdb keeps in-frame clones, though not all of them. In the table there are 190,000 or so clones, approximately 61% of which are singletons. Sequences were obtained from memory CD4+ T cells sorted from blood. The subset denotes: CD45RA-negative fraction. The receptor set was obtained from a man aged 25-45 years in good health.

This clone turned up a few times. The chain employs TRBV7-8 and TRBJ1-2, with D hard to call. V was trimmed by 5 bases and J by 7 bases, leaving 20 bases between them. CDR3 length: 15 amino acids. Germline CDR1 reads SGHVS; CDR2 reads FQNEAQ. This CDR3 is CASSEIPWGPGGYTF. CDR3 nucleotides: TGTGCCAGCAGCGAGATCCCATGGGGTCCAGGTGGCTACACCTTC. The variable domain in full, with the rest retrieved from reference TRBV7-8 and TRBJ1-2, is GAGVSQSPRYKVAKRGQDVALRCDPISGHVSLFWYQQALGQGPEFLTYFQNEAQLDKSGLPSDRFFAERPEGSVSTLKIQRTQQEDSAVYLCASSEIPWGPGGYTFGSGTRLTVV.

This clone was recorded many times. The chain couples TRBV7-6 to TRBJ2-3; D gene ambiguous. The CDR3 runs to 16 residues. Germline CDR1 reads SGHVS; CDR2 reads FNYEAQ. V shed 4 bases and J shed 0 bases, with 14 bases lying between them. The CDR3 DNA reads as TGTGCCAGCAGCTCCCGTTTCGGCGGTAGCACAGATACGCAGTATTTT. This sequence encodes CASSSRFGGSTDTQYF.

The V call is TRBV5-5, the J call TRBJ2-1; D is unresolved. This CDR3 region has 15 residues. The ends were cut back, 0 bases at V and 5 bases at J, with 12 bases in the middle. Looked up from germline, CDR1 is SGHKS and CDR2 is YYEKEE (reference sequence). CDR3 amino acids: CASSLAGLINNEQFF. The CDR3 region has the DNA TGTGCCAGCAGCTTGGCCGGGTTAATCAACAATGAGCAGTTCTTC.

In regard to this clone: Other DNA sequences within the sample encode an identical CDR3. The V call is TRBV5-1, the J call TRBJ2-7; maybe TRBD2 (6 bases). V lost 2 bases to trimming and J lost 3 bases, with 6 bases between them. CDR1 is SGHRS, CDR2 YFSETQ, per germline. The CDR3 runs to 12 residues. In nucleotides, the CDR3 is TGCGCCAGCAGCTTCGGGAGCTACGAGCAGTACTTC. This encodes CASSFGSYEQYF.

This clone was counted between two and nine times. J is TRBJ2-1 and V is TRBV4-3; 9 bases map to TRBD1. The CDR3 has 16 amino acids. Germline V gene data show CDR1 as LGHNA and CDR2 as YSLEER. Trimming took 0 bases from V and 0 from J; bases not matched to a gene: 0. This CDR3 reads CASSQETGGSYNEQFF. Written as DNA, the CDR3 is TGCGCCAGCAGCCAAGAGACAGGGGGCTCCTACAATGAGCAGTTCTTC.

The chain is built from TRBV9 and TRBJ1-4; D ambiguous. CDR3 size: 15 residues. Between the trimmed V and J ends, which lost 4 bases and 8 bases, there was a span of 18 bases. Germline V gene data show CDR1 as SGDLS and CDR2 as YYNGEE. CDR3 in DNA: TGTGCCAGCAGCACCCCGGACGGCGTTCCCGAAAAACTGTTTTTT. Residues: CASSTPDGVPEKLFF.

This clone has a single count. The V gene is TRBV10-2, the J gene TRBJ1-2, with TRBD1 identical over 9 bases. This CDR3 has 15 amino acids. Trimming took 5 bases from V and 7 from J; bases not matched to a gene: 11. Germline CDR1 WSHSY, CDR2 SAAADI. The CDR3 protein is CASSLNKQGALGYTF. The CDR3 DNA is TGCGCCAGCAGTCTAAACAAACAGGGGGCGCTTGGCTACACCTTC.

This chain links TRBV2 with TRBJ2-1; 8 positions agree with TRBD2. This CDR3 has 15 amino acids. V lost 6 bases to trimming and J lost 3 bases; unmatched junction nucleotides: 7. Germline CDR1 and CDR2: SNHLY and FYNNEI. The CDR3 reads CASSRLAGDYNEQFF. The CDR3 bases are TGTGCCAGCAGCCGGCTAGCGGGTGACTACAATGAGCAGTTCTTC.

This chain links TRBV5-1 with TRBJ2-1; D remains unclear. The CDR3 is made up of 15 amino acids. Trimming pared 2 bases from V and 0 bases from J, leaving 9 bases between. Germline V gene data show CDR1 as SGHRS and CDR2 as YFSETQ. The CDR3 loop is CASSFPRGSYNEQFF. The CDR3 DNA is TGCGCCAGCAGCTTCCCCCGCGGCTCCTACAATGAGCAGTTCTTC.

This chain joins TRBV7-2 and TRBJ2-1; 13 nucleotides match TRBD2. The V gene end was trimmed by 5 bases and the J gene end by 5 bases; junction bases not matched to a gene: 3. The CDR3 is made up of 15 amino acids. The germline gives CDR1 SGHTA, CDR2 FQGNSA. The CDR3 bases are TGTGCCAGCAGCCAGGGACTAGCGGGACACAATGAGCAGTTCTTC. This translates into CASSQGLAGHNEQFF. Full variable domain (rest looked up from reference TRBV7-2 and TRBJ2-1): GAGVSQSPSNKVTEKGKDVELRCDPISGHTALYWYRQSLGQGLEFLIYFQGNSAPDKSGLPSDRFSAERTGGSVSTLTIQRTQQEDSAVYLCASSQGLAGHNEQFFGPGTRLTVL.

This clone was observed once. This chain connects TRBV28 to TRBJ2-7; weak D call: TRBD2 (5 bases). CDR3 length: 12 residues. Trimming shortened V by 5 bases and J by 6 bases, and 11 bases separated the two germline ends. Looked up from germline, CDR1 is MDHEN and CDR2 is SYDVKM. The CDR3 spells CASSAREPEQYF. The CDR3 bases are TGTGCCAGCAGTGCACGGGAACCCGAGCAGTACTTC.

This rearrangement joins TRBV5-1 to TRBJ2-7; no reliable D call. The CDR3 contains 14 residues. The V end was cut by 0 bases, the J end by 2 bases, with 9 bases between. Per germline, CDR1 SGHRS and CDR2 YFSETQ. The CDR3 reads CASSLDIGAYEQYF. The CDR3 DNA reads as TGCGCCAGCAGCTTGGATATTGGGGCCTACGAGCAGTACTTC. The variable domain in full, completed from reference TRBV5-1 and TRBJ2-7, reads KAGVTQTPRYLIKTRGQQVTLSCSPISGHRSVSWYQQTPGQGLQFLFEYFSETQRNKGNFPGRFSGRQFSNSRSEMNVSTLELGDSALYLCASSLDIGAYEQYFGPGTRLTVT.

A note on this clone: One junction end disagrees with the germline gene, perhaps due to a read error. The sample carries other DNA sequences with the same CDR3. The rearrangement joins TRBV5-1 to TRBJ2-6; 7 positions match TRBD1. The CDR3 runs 16 residues. Per the germline V gene, CDR1 is SGHRS and CDR2 is YFSETQ. CDR3 coding DNA: TGTGCCAGCAGCTCGATCGACAGGGCTGGGGCCAACGTCCTGACTTTC. This translates into CASSSIDRAGANVLTF. Together with reference TRBV5-1 and TRBJ2-6, the CDR3 gives the full variable domain: KAGVTQTPRYLIKTRGQQVTLSCSPISGHRSVSWYQQTPGQGLQFLFEYFSETQRNKGNFPGRFSGRQFSNSRSEMNVSTLELGDSALYLCASSSIDRAGANVLTFGAGSRLTVL.